A single T cell receptor (beta chain) is shown here with its context. There are a few counts of this clonotype. The antigen it recognizes is unknown. Base qualities are missing; no much larger clone stands one base away. V trim: 3 bases; J trim: 0 bases; unmatched bases: 14. Measured from the cysteine to the phenylalanine, the CDR3 is 18 residues long. Solely the CDR3 DNA is kept, with 54 bases framed from the first base. The data stem from a study of T-cell memory formation after mild COVID-19 (dated by TCRdb to the early 2020s). With regard to the full study: TCR sequence clusters from the two donors were largely donor specific. In a couple of donors, T-cell clones that expanded and contracted after mild COVID-19 were followed by sequencing TCRalpha and TCRbeta repertoires longitudinally. The cohort comprised two young, previously healthy adult volunteers, one female and one male.

Ficoll-Paque density gradient centrifugation was used to isolate PBMCs. Results and caveats for the whole study, not just this receptor: Contracting CD4+ clones were located mainly in the CM and EM memory subsets, whereas CD8+ clones were found to be enriched in EMRA. The detection of some responding clones in pre-infection memory suggests that pre-existing cross-reactive memory T cells joined the SARS-CoV-2 response. SARS-CoV-2 specificity of the second-wave clones peaking on day 37 was not confirmed. Clones that contracted from day 15 to 85 showed balanced CD4/CD8 phenotypes, whereas a second wave of clones that expanded from day 15 to 37 leaned towards CD4+. The study included only a couple of mild cases, and larger cohorts that include severe cases with pre-infection samples were judged to be necessary.

The sample was run on an Illumina NovaSeq 6000. TCRalpha and TCRbeta cDNA libraries were built by 5'RACE with constant-segment primers, adding sample barcodes and unique molecular identifiers. Trizol reagent was used to extract RNA from every sample. The libraries were amplified in two PCR steps, and the second step added a second sample barcode and Illumina TruSeq adapters. Sequencing of the libraries was done on an Illumina NovaSeq, producing 2 x 150 bp paired-end reads. Per the authors' processing: Demultiplexing of reads and collapsing into UMI-guided consensus sequences were performed with migec v1.2.7. Using mixcr v2.1.11, UMI consensuses were aligned to TRA and TRB V and J templates and then assembled into clonotypes. Clonotypes were classified as expanded or contracted when called significant by both edgeR and NoisET, with noise models trained on biological replicates. For edgeR calls, the cutoffs were a false discovery rate-adjusted p below 0.01 and a log2 fold-change threshold of 1. PCA with hierarchical clustering of max-normalized trajectories of the 1000 most abundant clonotypes was used as exploratory dynamics analysis. Each responding clone was given a CD4 or CD8 phenotype based on the CD4+ and CD8+ repertoires, which had been sequenced separately. The public reads were reprocessed in TCRdb via fastp at Q25 and MiXCR, keeping in-frame beta chains. A single entry per CDR3 protein holds the most common genes and DNA from its merged rows. TCRdb, rather than the study authors, made the V and J calls. Present in this sample are fewer than 450,000 distinct CDR3 sequences, around a fifth of which were seen just once. The ten most abundant clones make up 12% of the sample.

This receptor was obtained from an adult woman who had mild COVID-19 (a few samples of this study predate the infection). The sample titles of this study are shuffled in the database, so cell type and time point are left out; the donor was told from shared clones. The chain is made from TRBV12-3 or TRBV12-4 and TRBJ2-7, with 7 bases in between that match TRBD1. The sequenced material came from PBMCs or a T cell subset sorted from them (not recorded which). The nucleotide sequence is TGTGCCAGCAGTTTTAAGGGACAGACCCTTAGGGGCTCCTACGAGCAGTACTTC. The translation is CASSFKGQTLRGSYEQYF.